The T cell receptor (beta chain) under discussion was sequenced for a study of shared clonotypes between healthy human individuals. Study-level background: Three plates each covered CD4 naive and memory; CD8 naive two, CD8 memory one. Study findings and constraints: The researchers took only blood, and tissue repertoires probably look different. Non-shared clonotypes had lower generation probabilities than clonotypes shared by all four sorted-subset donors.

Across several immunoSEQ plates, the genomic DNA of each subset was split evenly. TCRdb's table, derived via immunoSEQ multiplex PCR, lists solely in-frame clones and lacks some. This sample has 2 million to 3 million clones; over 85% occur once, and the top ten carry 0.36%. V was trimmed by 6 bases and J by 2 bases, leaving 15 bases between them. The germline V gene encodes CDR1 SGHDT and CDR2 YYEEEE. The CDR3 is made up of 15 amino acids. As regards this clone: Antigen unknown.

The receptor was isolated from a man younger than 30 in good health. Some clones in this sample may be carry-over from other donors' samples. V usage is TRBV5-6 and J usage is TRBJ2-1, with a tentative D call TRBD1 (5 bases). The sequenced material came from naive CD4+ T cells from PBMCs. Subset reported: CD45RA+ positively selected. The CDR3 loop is CASNPRVVPYNEQFF. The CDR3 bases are TGTGCCAGCAACCCCAGGGTAGTCCCCTACAATGAGCAGTTCTTC.